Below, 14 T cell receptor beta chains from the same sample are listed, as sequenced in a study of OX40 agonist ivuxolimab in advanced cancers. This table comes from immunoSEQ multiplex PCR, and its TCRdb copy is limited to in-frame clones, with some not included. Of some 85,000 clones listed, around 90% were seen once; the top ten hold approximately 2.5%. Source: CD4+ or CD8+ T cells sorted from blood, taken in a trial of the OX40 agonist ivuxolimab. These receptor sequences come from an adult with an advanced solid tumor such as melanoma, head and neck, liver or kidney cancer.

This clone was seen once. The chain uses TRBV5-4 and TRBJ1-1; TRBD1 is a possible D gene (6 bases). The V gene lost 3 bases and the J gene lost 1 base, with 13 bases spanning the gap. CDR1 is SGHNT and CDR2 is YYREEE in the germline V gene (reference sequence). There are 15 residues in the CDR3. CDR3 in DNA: TGTGCCAGCAGCTGGGCGGACAGACAGAACACTGAAGCTTTCTTT. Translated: CASSWADRQNTEAFF.

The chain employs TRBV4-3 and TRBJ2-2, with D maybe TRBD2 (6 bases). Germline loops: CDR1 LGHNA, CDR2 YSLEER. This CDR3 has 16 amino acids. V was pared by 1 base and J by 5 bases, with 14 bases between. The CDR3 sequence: CASSQGRGLGTGELFF. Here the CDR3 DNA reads TGCGCCAGCAGCCAAGGTCGGGGGTTGGGTACCGGGGAGCTGTTTTTT.

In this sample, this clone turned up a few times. The CDR3 nucleotides are TGCGCCAGCAGCCCGCAGGGGCCCCAGCATTTT. Amino acids: CASSPQGPQHF. V and J are TRBV5-1 and TRBJ1-5, with D possibly TRBD1 on 5 matching bases. CDR1 SGHRS and CDR2 YFSETQ come from the germline V gene. The CDR3 is made up of 11 amino acids. V was shortened by 4 bases and J by 9 bases, with 8 bases between the two germline ends.

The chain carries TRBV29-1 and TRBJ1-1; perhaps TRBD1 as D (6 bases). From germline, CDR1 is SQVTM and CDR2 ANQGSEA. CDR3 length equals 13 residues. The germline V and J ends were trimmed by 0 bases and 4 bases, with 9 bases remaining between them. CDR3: CSVEDLGGTEAFF. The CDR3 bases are TGCAGCGTTGAAGATCTAGGGGGCACTGAAGCTTTCTTT.

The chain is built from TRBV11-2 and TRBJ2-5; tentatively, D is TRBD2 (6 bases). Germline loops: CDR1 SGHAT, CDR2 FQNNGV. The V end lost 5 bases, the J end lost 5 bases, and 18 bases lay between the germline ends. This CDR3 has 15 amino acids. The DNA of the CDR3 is TGTGCCAGCAGCCTAGCGTGGGCTACTCGTGAGACCCAGTACTTC. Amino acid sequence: CASSLAWATRETQYF.

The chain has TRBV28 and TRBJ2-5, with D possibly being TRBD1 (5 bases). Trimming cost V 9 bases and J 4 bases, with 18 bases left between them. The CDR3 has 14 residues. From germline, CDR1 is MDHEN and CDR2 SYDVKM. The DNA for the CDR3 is TGTGCCAGTAGCCTTCCAAGGGGAAGAGAGACCCAGTACTTC. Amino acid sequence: CASSLPRGRETQYF.

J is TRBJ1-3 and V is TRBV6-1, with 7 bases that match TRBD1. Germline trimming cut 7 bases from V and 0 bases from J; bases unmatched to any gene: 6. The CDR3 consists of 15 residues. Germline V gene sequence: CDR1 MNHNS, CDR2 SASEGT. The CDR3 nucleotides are TGTGCCAGCATCCTCGGACAGGCCTCTGGAAACACCATATATTTT. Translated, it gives CASILGQASGNTIYF.

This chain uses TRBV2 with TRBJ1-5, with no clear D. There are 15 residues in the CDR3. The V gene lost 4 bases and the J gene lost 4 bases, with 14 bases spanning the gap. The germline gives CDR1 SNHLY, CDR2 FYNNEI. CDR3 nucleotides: TGTGCCAGCAGTGGGGATGGTCTTGGGAATCAGCCCCAGCATTTT. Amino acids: CASSGDGLGNQPQHF.

The CDR3 DNA follows: TGTGCCAGCAGCTTAAATTCCGGGAGTAATTCACCCCTCCACTTT. It specifies CASSLNSGSNSPLHF. V gene TRBV7-8 combines with J gene TRBJ1-6; D remains unclear. This CDR3 spans 15 amino acids. Germline lookup yields CDR1 SGHVS and CDR2 FQNEAQ. The V end was cut by 2 bases, the J end by 6 bases, with 11 bases between.

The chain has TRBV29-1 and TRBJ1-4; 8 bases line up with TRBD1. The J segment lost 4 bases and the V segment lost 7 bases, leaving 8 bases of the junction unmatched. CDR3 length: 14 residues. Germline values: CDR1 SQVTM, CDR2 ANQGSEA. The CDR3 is CSARQGTGNEKLFF. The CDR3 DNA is TGCAGCGCCCGACAGGGGACGGGTAATGAAAAACTGTTTTTT.

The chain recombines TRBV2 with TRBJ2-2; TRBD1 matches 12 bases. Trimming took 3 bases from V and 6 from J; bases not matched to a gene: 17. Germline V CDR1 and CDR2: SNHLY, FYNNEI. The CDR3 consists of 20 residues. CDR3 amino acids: CASSEGRGTGGLGGAGELFF. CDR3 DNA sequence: TGTGCCAGCAGTGAGGGGAGAGGGACAGGGGGCTTAGGCGGAGCCGGGGAGCTGTTTTTT.

Here the CDR3 DNA reads TGTGCCAGCAGCGTAGGCGGGACTAGCACGAGATCAGATACGCAGTATTTT. The encoded protein is CASSVGGTSTRSDTQYF. The J gene is TRBJ2-3, the V gene TRBV9, with 9 positions matching TRBD2. V was pared by 0 bases and J by 4 bases, with 9 bases of the junction left unmatched. The CDR3 is made up of 17 amino acids. CDR1 SGDLS and CDR2 YYNGEE come from the germline V gene.

DNA for the CDR3: TGTGCCAGCAGTGAAGGGTGGACAGGAAACTCTGGGGCCAACGTCCTGACTTTC. Its translation is CASSEGWTGNSGANVLTF. The gene calls are TRBV6-1 and TRBJ2-6, with 7 bases fitting TRBD1. The CDR3 sequence is 18 residues long. Trimming took 1 base from V and 0 from J; bases not matched to a gene: 6. Germline V gene lookup returns CDR1 MNHNS and CDR2 SASEGT.

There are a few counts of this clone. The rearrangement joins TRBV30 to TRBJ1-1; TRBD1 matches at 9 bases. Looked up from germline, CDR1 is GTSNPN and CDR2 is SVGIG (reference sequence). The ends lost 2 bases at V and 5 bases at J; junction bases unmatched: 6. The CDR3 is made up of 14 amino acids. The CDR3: CAWSRTGVGTEAFF. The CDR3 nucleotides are TGTGCCTGGAGTAGGACAGGGGTAGGTACTGAAGCTTTCTTT. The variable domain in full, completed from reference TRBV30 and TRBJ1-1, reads SQTIHQWPATLVQPVGSPLSLECTVEGTSNPNLYWYRQAAGRGLQLLFYSVGIGQISSEVPQNLSASRPQDRQFILSSKKLLLSDSGFYLCAWSRTGVGTEAFFGQGTRLTVV.